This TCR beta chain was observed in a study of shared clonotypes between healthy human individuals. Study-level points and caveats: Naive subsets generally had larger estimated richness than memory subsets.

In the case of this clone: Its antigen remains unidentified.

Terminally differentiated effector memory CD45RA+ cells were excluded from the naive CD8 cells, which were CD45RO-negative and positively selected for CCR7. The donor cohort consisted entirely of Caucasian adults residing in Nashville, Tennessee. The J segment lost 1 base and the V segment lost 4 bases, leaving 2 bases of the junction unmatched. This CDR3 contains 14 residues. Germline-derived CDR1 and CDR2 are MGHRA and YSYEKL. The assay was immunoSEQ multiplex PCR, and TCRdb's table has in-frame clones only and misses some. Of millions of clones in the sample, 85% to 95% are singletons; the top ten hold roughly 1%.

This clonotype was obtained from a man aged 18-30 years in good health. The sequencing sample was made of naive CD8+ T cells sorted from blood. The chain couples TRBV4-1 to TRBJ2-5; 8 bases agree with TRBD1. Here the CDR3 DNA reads TGCGCCAGCAGCCTAACAGGGGGCCAAGAGACCCAGTACTTC. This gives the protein CASSLTGGQETQYF.